The 4 T cell receptor beta chains below were found in one sample sequenced in a study of cytomegalovirus exposure and HLA in healthy donors. PCR amplification relied on 60 Vbeta primers (plus 13 Jbeta primers). The data were produced by immunoSEQ multiplex PCR, yet TCRdb's version contains in-frame clones alone and is incomplete. The sample records roughly 200,000 clones, roughly four fifths being singletons. Sequences were obtained from PBMCs. The receptor source for this set is a man between 25 and 39 years old in good health and CMV-seronegative.

The V and J genes are TRBV9 and TRBJ2-1; D possibly corresponds to TRBD2 (6 bases). Trimming took off 7 bases at V and 7 bases at J, with 18 bases between the two ends. Per the germline V gene, CDR1 is SGDLS and CDR2 is YYNGEE. The CDR3 sequence is 14 residues long. CDR3 in amino acids: CASWEEPLTNEQFF. CDR3 DNA sequence: TGTGCCAGCTGGGAGGAGCCTCTTACTAATGAGCAGTTCTTC.

V and J are TRBV6-5 and TRBJ1-1; 9 nucleotides match TRBD1. The CDR3 covers 13 residues. Germline V gives CDR1 MNHEY, CDR2 SVGAGI. The V and J ends lost 7 bases and 7 bases, in that order; junction bases with no gene match: 7. The CDR3 loop reads CASNRQGGNEAFF. In nucleotides, the CDR3 is TGTGCCAGCAATCGACAGGGGGGGAATGAAGCTTTCTTT.

The chain joins TRBV18 to TRBJ1-2, with 12 bases fitting TRBD1. The CDR3 extends over 15 amino acids. With V trimmed by 5 bases and J by 13 bases, 14 bases remained unmatched. The germline V gene has CDR1 KGHSH and CDR2 LQKENI. CDR3 sequence reads: CASSSTGTGGRFSTF. CDR3 DNA: TGTGCCAGCTCATCGACCGGGACAGGGGGCCGGTTTTCCACCTTC.

This chain uses TRBV28 with TRBJ2-1; tentative D call: TRBD2 (5 bases). CDR3 length: 16 residues. V was clipped by 6 bases and J by 6 bases, with 21 bases between them. Germline CDR1 reads MDHEN; CDR2 reads SYDVKM. The CDR3 nucleotides read TGTGCCAGCAGGCCGCCTGGCCCTTCGGGGAGCAATGAGCAGTTCTTC. Residues: CASRPPGPSGSNEQFF. The complete variable domain, with remaining parts taken from reference TRBV28 and TRBJ2-1, reads DVKVTQSSRYLVKRTGEKVFLECVQDMDHENMFWYRQDPGLGLRLIYFSYDVKMKEKGDIPEGYSVSREKKERFSLILESASTNQTSMYLCASRPPGPSGSNEQFFGPGTRLTVL.